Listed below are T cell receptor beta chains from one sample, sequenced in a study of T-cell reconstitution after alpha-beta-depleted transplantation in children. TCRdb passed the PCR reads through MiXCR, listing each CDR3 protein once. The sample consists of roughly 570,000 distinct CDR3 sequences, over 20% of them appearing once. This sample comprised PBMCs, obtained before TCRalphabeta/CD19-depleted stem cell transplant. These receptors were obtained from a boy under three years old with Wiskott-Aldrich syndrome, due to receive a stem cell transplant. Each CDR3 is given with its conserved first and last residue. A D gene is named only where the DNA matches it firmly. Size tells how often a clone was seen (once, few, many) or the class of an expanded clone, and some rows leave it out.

TGTGCCAGCAGCGTCCGGACTAGCGCCCTCCGGGAGACCCAGTACTTC	CASSVRTSALRETQYF	TRBD2	-	TRBV11-2	TRBJ2-5
TGTGCCAGCAGCTTAGGAAGCGAGAGGGGCTACAATGAGCAGTTCTTC	CASSLGSERGYNEQFF	-	-	TRBV7-9	TRBJ2-1
TGTGCCAGCGGTGCCGAACCGACTCGGGACTATGGCTACACCTTC	CASGAEPTRDYGYTF	-	few	TRBV21-1	TRBJ1-2
TGTGCCTGGAGGGCCGGGACTCCGTACAATGAGCAGTTCTTC	CAWRAGTPYNEQFF	-	-	TRBV30	TRBJ2-1
TGTGCCAGCAGCTTGGAACTACAGGGCCCCCCCTACAATGAGCAGTTCTTC	CASSLELQGPPYNEQFF	-	-	TRBV5-6	TRBJ2-1
TGCAGTGCTAGAGATGGGGGCTCTTTGAACACTGAAGCTTTCTTT	CSARDGGSLNTEAFF	-	few	TRBV20-1	TRBJ1-1
TGTGCCAGCAGCTTGGATCCGACGGGCCTCAAAGTCCACGAGCAGTACTTC	CASSLDPTGLKVHEQYF	-	-	TRBV7-9	TRBJ2-7
TGCAGTGCTAGTCAGACGGACACTGAAGCTTTCTTT	CSASQTDTEAFF	-	few	TRBV20-1	TRBJ1-1
TGTGCCAGCAGCTTGTCTGGCAGGAGACAAGAGACCCAGTACTTC	CASSLSGRRQETQYF	-	-	TRBV5-6	TRBJ2-5
TGTGCCAGCAGCTTAGGCGGGAGCGTAGGTGAGCAGTTCTTC	CASSLGGSVGEQFF	TRBD2	-	TRBV7-2	TRBJ2-1
TGCAGCGTCCGGGCCTACGAGCAGTACTTC	CSVRAYEQYF	-	-	TRBV20-1	TRBJ2-7
TGTGCCAGCAGTCCGCGGTTAAATCAGCCCCAGCATTTT	CASSPRLNQPQHF	-	-	TRBV6-2/TRBV6-3	TRBJ1-5
TGCAGTGCTATTCGCGGACTAGCGGGATTCACAGATACGCAGTATTTT	CSAIRGLAGFTDTQYF	TRBD2	many	TRBV20-1	TRBJ2-3
TGTGCCAGCAGCTTAACAACTAGCTCAGATACGCAGTATTTT	CASSLTTSSDTQYF	-	once	TRBV7-2	TRBJ2-3
TGTGCCAGCAGCCAACTACTAAGGGGCAAAAACATTCAGTACTTC	CASSQLLRGKNIQYF	-	few	TRBV4-2	TRBJ2-4
TGTGCCAGCGGCGGGAGTTCCTACGAGCAGTACTTC	CASGGSSYEQYF	TRBD2	many	TRBV6-5	TRBJ2-7
TGCGCCAGCAGAGGAATAGCGGGCAGTCGTGAGCAGTTCTTC	CASRGIAGSREQFF	TRBD2	-	TRBV5-1	TRBJ2-1
TGCGCCAGCAGCGCCCGGGACAGAACTAATGAAAAACTGTTTTTT	CASSARDRTNEKLFF	TRBD1	-	TRBV4-1	TRBJ1-4
TGCGCCAGCAGCTTGGGGGGACCAGCGGGCTACACCTTC	CASSLGGPAGYTF	-	-	TRBV5-1	TRBJ1-2
TGTGCCAGCAGTTTAGGGGACAGTCACAATGAGCAGTTCTTC	CASSLGDSHNEQFF	TRBD1	-	TRBV12-3/TRBV12-4	TRBJ2-1
TGCGCCAGCAGCAACCGGACTAGCGGGAGGACCTCCTACGAGCAGTACTTC	CASSNRTSGRTSYEQYF	TRBD2	once	TRBV5-1	TRBJ2-7
TGTGCCAGCAGCGTAGCCTCCCTAGCGGGAGTTAGAGAGACCCAGTACTTC	CASSVASLAGVRETQYF	TRBD2	-	TRBV9	TRBJ2-5
TGTGCCAGTTCAAACAGGGGCGAGCAGTACTTC	CASSNRGEQYF	TRBD1	-	TRBV7-2	TRBJ2-7
TGTGCCATCAGCCCGGGACTCCAGTCCTACAATGAGCAGTTCTTC	CAISPGLQSYNEQFF	-	-	TRBV10-3	TRBJ2-1
TGCGCCAGCAGCAGAGCTGATAAAAGCGGGAGGGCCTACAATGAGCAGTTCTTC	CASSRADKSGRAYNEQFF	TRBD2	-	TRBV5-1	TRBJ2-1
TGTGCCAGCAGCGTAGGGACAGGGGTGGAATACAATGAGCAGTTCTTC	CASSVGTGVEYNEQFF	TRBD1	few	TRBV9	TRBJ2-1
TGCAGTGCTAGAGCCGGACAGCGTCTCGAGCAGTACTTC	CSARAGQRLEQYF	-	once	TRBV20-1	TRBJ2-7
TGTGCCAGCAGCGTAGATCCGGGAGGAGACAATGAGCAGTTCTTC	CASSVDPGGDNEQFF	TRBD2	few	TRBV9	TRBJ2-1
TGTGCCAGCAGCCGACTTCCTGAGCTTGGAAACACCATATATTTT	CASSRLPELGNTIYF	-	-	TRBV9	TRBJ1-3
TGTGCCAGCACCCCCGGAGGGGCGGCTAATGAAAAACTGTTTTTT	CASTPGGAANEKLFF	-	few	TRBV11-2	TRBJ1-4
TGTGCCAGCAGTCCATTACGGGACTTCTACAATGAGCAGTTCTTC	CASSPLRDFYNEQFF	-	-	TRBV12-3/TRBV12-4	TRBJ2-1
TGTGCCAGCAGCCAAAGGTGGTGGTACGAGCAGTACTTC	CASSQRWWYEQYF	-	once	TRBV7-3	TRBJ2-7
TGTGCCAGCAGTTTTACGGGGAAGGTATGGAATGAGCAGTTCTTC	CASSFTGKVWNEQFF	-	few	TRBV12-3/TRBV12-4	TRBJ2-1
TGTGCCGCGGTTTCAGGGGCAAACACTGAAGCTTTCTTT	CAAVSGANTEAFF	-	-	TRBV10-3	TRBJ1-1
TGTGCCAGCAGCTTGGCCGGGGGTAGCGGGGCCCCGACATATACGCAGTATTTT	CASSLAGGSGAPTYTQYF	TRBD2	-	TRBV5-6	TRBJ2-3
TGCGCCAGCAGCTTCAGACAGGGGTACAACGAGCAGTACTTC	CASSFRQGYNEQYF	TRBD1	-	TRBV5-1	TRBJ2-7
TGTGCCAGCAGGGGGTCGGATCAAGAGACCCAGTACTTC	CASRGSDQETQYF	-	few	TRBV7-2	TRBJ2-5
TGCGCCAGCAAAAACAGGGATGAGCAGTTCTTC	CASKNRDEQFF	-	-	TRBV5-1	TRBJ2-1
TGTGCCACCAAGCGCAGGGTGGTTGGTCACGGGGAGCTGTTTTTT	CATKRRVVGHGELFF	-	-	TRBV15	TRBJ2-2
TGTGCCACCAGTGATTTTACGGGGCGCACTGAAGCTTTCTTT	CATSDFTGRTEAFF	-	-	TRBV24-1	TRBJ1-1
TGCAGCGCCACAACCACATCCCAAGAGACCCAGTACTTC	CSATTTSQETQYF	-	-	TRBV29-1	TRBJ2-5
TGCGCCAGCACTAGCAGCCTACAAGAGACCCAGTACTTC	CASTSSLQETQYF	-	-	TRBV5-1	TRBJ2-5
TGCGCCAGCAGCCAAGAGGGAGTATCTGGAAACACCATATATTTT	CASSQEGVSGNTIYF	-	-	TRBV4-1	TRBJ1-3
TGCGCCAGCAGCCAAGTTTTTCTCGGCGGCTCCTACAATGAGCAGTTCTTC	CASSQVFLGGSYNEQFF	-	few	TRBV4-1	TRBJ2-1
TGTGCCAGCAGCTCTCATCCGATCTCCTACGAGCAGTACTTC	CASSSHPISYEQYF	-	-	TRBV6-2/TRBV6-3	TRBJ2-7
TGCGCCAGCAGCTTGGGGGCCCGAACGACCGGGACTAATGAAAAACTGTTTTTT	CASSLGARTTGTNEKLFF	-	-	TRBV5-1	TRBJ1-4
TGCAGCGTGGGGGGCGGGGTTCCTGGGGCCAACGTCCTGACTTTC	CSVGGGVPGANVLTF	-	once	TRBV29-1	TRBJ2-6
TGTGCCGGCAGCTTAAATCGGGACATTAACGAGCAGTACTTC	CAGSLNRDINEQYF	-	-	TRBV7-6	TRBJ2-7
TGTGCCAGCACGACTAGCGGCTACGAGCAGTACTTC	CASTTSGYEQYF	TRBD2	-	TRBV12-3/TRBV12-4	TRBJ2-7